This T cell receptor (beta chain) derives from a study of PD-1 blockade in classical Hodgkin lymphoma. Study-wide results and limits: By cycle point C4D1, TCR diversity had risen significantly in CD4+ cells (but not CD8+ cells). Complete responders showed a baseline diversity that resembled the diversity of newly diagnosed patients.

Only in-frame clones appear in the TCRdb table, and some are missing; sequencing was by immunoSEQ multiplex PCR. The data show 90,000 or so clones, with 92% seen just once and approximately 2.5% held by the top ten. Comment on this clone: As yet, its antigen is unknown.

Every patient experienced relapse after autologous stem cell transplantation, and brentuximab vedotin exposure varied. Specimen: peripheral blood mononuclear cells (PBMCs), collected before the second cycle of nivolumab. The receptor's source is a human donor with classical Hodgkin lymphoma.

The CDR3 spells CASSLPDSTGELFF. CDR3 in DNA: TGTGCCAGCAGCTTACCGGACAGCACCGGGGAGCTGTTTTTT. V usage is TRBV7-2 and J usage is TRBJ2-2; D is perhaps TRBD1 (6 bases). The V end was cut by 2 bases, the J end by 4 bases, with 8 bases between. The germline gives CDR1 SGHTA, CDR2 FQGNSA. The CDR3 has 14 amino acids.